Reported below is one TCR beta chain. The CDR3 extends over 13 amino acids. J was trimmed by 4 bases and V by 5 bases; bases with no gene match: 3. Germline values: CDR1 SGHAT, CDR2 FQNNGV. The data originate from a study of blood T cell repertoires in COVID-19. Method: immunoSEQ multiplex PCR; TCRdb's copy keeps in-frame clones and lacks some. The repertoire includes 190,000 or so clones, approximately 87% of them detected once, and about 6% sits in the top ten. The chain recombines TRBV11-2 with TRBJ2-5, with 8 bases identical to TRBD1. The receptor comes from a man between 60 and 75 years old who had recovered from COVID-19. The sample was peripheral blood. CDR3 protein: CASSPTGVETQYF. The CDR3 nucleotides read TGTGCCAGCAGCCCGACAGGGGTAGAGACCCAGTACTTC. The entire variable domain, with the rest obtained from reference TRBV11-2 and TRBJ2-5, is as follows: EAGVAQSPRYKIIEKRQSVAFWCNPISGHATLYWYQQILGQGPKLLIQFQNNGVVDDSQLPKDRFSAERLKGVDSTLKIQPAKLEDSAVYLCASSPTGVETQYFGPGTRLLVL.